Shown below are 29 T cell receptor beta chains from a single sample sequenced in a study of blood T cell repertoires in COVID-19. Produced via immunoSEQ multiplex PCR; TCRdb's table is partial and in-frame only. The sample shows some 120,000 clones, roughly four fifths of them seen only once. Input material: PBMCs or T cells enriched from blood (not recorded which). These TCRs come from a man aged 25-45 years who had recovered from COVID-19.

The gene calls are TRBV12-5 and TRBJ1-6; unclear D gene. Trimming removed 1 base at V and 6 bases at J, with 4 bases between. The CDR3 totals 13 residues. The germline CDR1 and CDR2 sequences are LGHNT and FRNRAP. CDR3 in amino acids: CASGLDFNSPLHF. In nucleotides, the CDR3 is TGTGCTAGTGGTTTGGACTTTAATTCACCCCTCCACTTT.

J is TRBJ1-1 and V is TRBV27; 9 positions match TRBD1. The CDR3 totals 16 residues. CDR1 and CDR2 (germline): MNHEY, SMNVEV (reference sequence). V dropped 6 bases and J dropped 1; count of bases not matched to a gene: 9. CDR3 loop: CASRKERTGANTEAFF. CDR3 DNA sequence: TGTGCCAGCAGAAAAGAAAGGACAGGGGCGAACACTGAAGCTTTCTTT.

The J gene is TRBJ1-1, the V gene TRBV6-6; possibly TRBD1 for D (6 bases). Trimming cost V 5 bases and J 1 base, with 8 bases left between them. Germline assignment: CDR1 MNHNY and CDR2 SVGAGI (reference sequence). The CDR3 has 13 amino acids. CDR3 sequence reads: CASSEGQNTEAFF. The CDR3 DNA is TGTGCCAGCAGTGAGGGACAGAACACTGAAGCTTTCTTT.

By proportion, this clone is medium-sized. The genes are TRBV24-1 and TRBJ2-7; 7 bases are a match to TRBD2. The CDR3 runs 17 residues. The germline CDR1 and CDR2 sequences are KGHDR and SFDVKD. J was trimmed by 3 bases and V by 0 bases; bases with no gene match: 10. The CDR3, as DNA: TGTGCCACCAGTGATTTGGGGGAGGGCGTCATTGGCTACGAGCAGTACTTC. Translated, it gives CATSDLGEGVIGYEQYF.

The chain combines TRBV4-2 with TRBJ1-2; no clear D. The CDR3 runs to 14 residues. The germline CDR1 and CDR2 sequences are LGHNA and YNFKEQ. Trimming took 1 base from V and 8 from J, leaving 14 bases between them. In DNA, the CDR3 is TGTGCCAGCAGCCAAGCCCGGGAGACTTACGGCTACACCTTC. Protein: CASSQARETYGYTF.

V usage is TRBV3-1 (or the pseudogene TRBV3-2) and J usage is TRBJ1-3, with D uncertain. The V and J ends lost 0 bases and 0 bases respectively, with 15 bases between them. The CDR3 length is 18 residues. Germline CDR1 reads LGHDT; CDR2 reads YNNKEL (reference sequence). Here the CDR3 DNA reads TGTGCCAGCAGCCAAGATATAAGCAAGGACTCCTCTGGAAACACCATATATTTT. Its translation is CASSQDISKDSSGNTIYF.

V gene TRBV12-3 or TRBV12-4 combines with J gene TRBJ2-7; a weak D match, TRBD2 (5 bases). V was shortened by 6 bases and J by 5 bases, with 14 bases between the two germline ends. The CDR3 runs 13 residues. The CDR3 here is CASRRLPMDEQYF. CDR3 in DNA: TGTGCCAGCAGGCGACTACCGATGGACGAGCAGTACTTC.

The chain links TRBV18 to TRBJ1-2, with D unclear. In germline, CDR1 is KGHSH, CDR2 LQKENI. There are 13 residues in the CDR3. V gave up 6 bases and J gave up 6 bases, with 14 bases separating them. This CDR3 is CASSSRPPDGYTF. CDR3 nucleotide sequence: TGTGCCAGCTCTTCCAGGCCGCCCGATGGCTACACCTTC.

J is TRBJ2-5 and V is TRBV4-2; no clear D. V was shortened by 0 bases and J by 3 bases, with 8 bases between the two germline ends. Per the germline V gene, CDR1 is LGHNA and CDR2 is YNFKEQ. The CDR3 loop spans 14 amino acids. The CDR3 sequence: CASSQETSEETQYF. The CDR3 DNA reads as TGTGCCAGCAGCCAAGAGACGAGCGAAGAGACCCAGTACTTC.

The V and J genes are TRBV5-6 and TRBJ1-2; 11 bases agree with TRBD1. The CDR3 spans 15 residues. The ends lost 3 bases at V and 5 bases at J; junction bases unmatched: 6. CDR1 is SGHDT, CDR2 YYEEEE, per germline. The CDR3 protein is CASSSRTGGDYGYTF. The CDR3 bases are TGTGCCAGCAGCTCCCGGACAGGGGGCGATTATGGCTACACCTTC.

This clone was detected once. The chain carries TRBV13 and TRBJ1-6; D is undetermined. This CDR3 contains 13 residues. In germline, CDR1 is PRHDT, CDR2 FYEKMQ (reference sequence). The V end lost 5 bases, the J end lost 6 bases, and 8 bases lay between the germline ends. CDR3 in amino acids: CASSGSANSPLHF. The DNA of the CDR3 is TGTGCCAGCAGCGGAAGCGCTAATTCACCCCTCCACTTT.

The chain joins TRBV9 to TRBJ1-1; TRBD1 matches at 9 bases. Trimming cost V 2 bases and J 1 base; bases outside gene matches: 0. CDR1 is SGDLS, CDR2 YYNGEE, per germline. The CDR3 totals 14 residues. The CDR3, as DNA: TGTGCCAGCAGCGTGGGACAGGGGAACACTGAAGCTTTCTTT. Translating gives CASSVGQGNTEAFF.

A note on this clone: One end of the junction fails to match germline, which may point to a read error. The chain couples TRBV7-9 to TRBJ2-3; 9 positions match TRBD2. CDR3 length: 15 residues. Germline CDR1 is SEHNR and CDR2 is FQNEAQ (reference sequence). The CDR3 sequence is CASSFAGGGTNTQYF. CDR3 sequence (DNA): TGTGCCAGCAGCTTCGCGGGGGGGGGCACAAATACGCAGTATTTT.

The CDR3 DNA reads as TGCGCCAGCAGCTTGGGGTCGAACGGACTCTATGGCTACACCTTC. Translated, it gives CASSLGSNGLYGYTF. The rearrangement uses TRBV5-1 and TRBJ1-2, with D unclear. The CDR3 has 15 residues. V shed 0 bases and J shed 4 bases, with 13 bases lying between them. The germline V gene has CDR1 SGHRS and CDR2 YFSETQ.

The chain carries TRBV4-1 and TRBJ1-2; D is unclear. The CDR3 is 15 amino acids. Germline CDR1 is MGHRA and CDR2 is YSYEKL. V lost 0 bases to trimming and J lost 0 bases, with 8 bases between them. CDR3 in amino acids: CASSQDAQTNYGYTF. The CDR3, as DNA: TGCGCCAGCAGCCAAGATGCCCAGACTAACTATGGCTACACCTTC.

The chain recombines TRBV7-2 with TRBJ1-4; TRBD1 might be the D (5 bases). Trimming removed 5 bases from V and 6 bases from J, with 13 bases in between. CDR3 length equals 14 residues. Germline-derived CDR1 and CDR2 are SGHTA and FQGNSA. The CDR3 sequence: CASSQAGVDEKLFF. The CDR3 DNA sequence: TGTGCCAGCAGCCAGGCGGGGGTAGATGAAAAACTGTTTTTT.

V usage is TRBV7-8 and J usage is TRBJ2-1; tentative D call: TRBD1 (6 bases). Germline lookup yields CDR1 SGHVS and CDR2 FQNEAQ. This CDR3 region has 14 residues. V lost 3 bases and J lost 2, with 8 bases in between. CDR3 DNA: TGTGCCAGCAGCTTCGGGACAACCTACAATGAGCAGTTCTTC. Translating gives CASSFGTTYNEQFF.

This clone occurred a few times. V usage is TRBV30 and J usage is TRBJ1-1; D perhaps matches TRBD1 (5 bases). Germline CDR1 is GTSNPN and CDR2 is SVGIG (reference sequence). V lost 0 bases and J 4 bases, leaving 6 bases between the germline ends. This CDR3 has 12 residues. CDR3 residues: CAWSVGATEAFF. The CDR3 region has the DNA TGTGCCTGGAGTGTAGGGGCCACTGAAGCTTTCTTT. Full variable domain (missing parts from reference TRBV30 and TRBJ1-1): SQTIHQWPATLVQPVGSPLSLECTVEGTSNPNLYWYRQAAGRGLQLLFYSVGIGQISSEVPQNLSASRPQDRQFILSSKKLLLSDSGFYLCAWSVGATEAFFGQGTRLTVV.

The DNA of the CDR3 is TGTGCCAGCAGCATTGACAAAGGAAACACCATATATTTT. Amino acids: CASSIDKGNTIYF. The chain recombines TRBV12-3 or TRBV12-4 with TRBJ1-3; no reliable D call. V shed 6 bases and J shed 4 bases, with 10 bases lying between them. The CDR3 covers 13 residues.

The CDR3 sequence: CASSQDLGQSLMTF. For the CDR3, the DNA is TGCGCCAGCAGCCAAGATCTGGGACAGAGTTTGATGACCTTC. The V gene is TRBV4-1, the J gene TRBJ1-2, with 7 bases matching TRBD1. Germline V gene data show CDR1 as MGHRA and CDR2 as YSYEKL. V shed 0 bases and J 14 bases; nucleotides not matched to a gene: 12. This CDR3 comprises 14 residues.

V gene TRBV2 combines with J gene TRBJ1-1; 10 nucleotides line up with TRBD1. This CDR3 spans 14 amino acids. J gave up 5 bases and V 6 bases, and 6 bases lay outside the gene matches. Per germline, CDR1 SNHLY and CDR2 FYNNEI. The CDR3 nucleotides read TGTGCCAGCAGCGGGACAGGGGCAGGGACTGAAGCTTTCTTT. It yields the protein CASSGTGAGTEAFF. The whole variable domain, filled in from reference TRBV2 and TRBJ1-1, reads EPEVTQTPSHQVTQMGQEVILRCVPISNHLYFYWYRQILGQKVEFLVSFYNNEISEKSEIFDDQFSVERPDGSNFTLKIRSTKLEDSAMYFCASSGTGAGTEAFFGQGTRLTVV.

The chain carries TRBV28 and TRBJ1-1; 8 positions agree with TRBD1. V shed 3 bases and J 7 bases; nucleotides not matched to a gene: 10. Germline V gives CDR1 MDHEN, CDR2 SYDVKM. This CDR3 is 15 amino acids long. The CDR3 sequence: CASSFLRDRPIEAFF. Written as DNA, the CDR3 is TGTGCCAGCAGTTTCCTCCGGGACAGGCCTATTGAAGCTTTCTTT.

The chain combines TRBV5-6 with TRBJ2-6, with 16 nucleotides matching TRBD2. The CDR3 length is 19 residues. Germline V gene data show CDR1 as SGHDT and CDR2 as YYEEEE. J gave up 4 bases and V 2 bases, and 6 bases lay outside the gene matches. CDR3 sequence (DNA): TGTGCCAGCAGCTTCCCGGGACTAGCGGGGGGGCGCGGGGCCAACGTCCTGACTTTC. It translates to CASSFPGLAGGRGANVLTF.

The chain is built from TRBV5-5 and TRBJ2-1; no clear D. Germline V gene data show CDR1 as SGHKS and CDR2 as YYEKEE (reference sequence). V lost 0 bases to trimming and J lost 4 bases, with 11 bases between them. The CDR3 sequence is 15 residues long. The DNA for the CDR3 is TGTGCCAGCAGCTTGGCCGGTACCCGGTACAATGAGCAGTTCTTC. Amino acids: CASSLAGTRYNEQFF.

The chain employs TRBV9 and TRBJ2-3, with D uncertain. Trimming stripped 6 bases from V and 1 base from J, with 15 bases between. This CDR3 contains 15 residues. CDR1 and CDR2 (germline): SGDLS, YYNGEE. The CDR3 region has the DNA TGTGCCAGCACCAATCCGATTACTGGCACAGATACGCAGTATTTT. This codes for CASTNPITGTDTQYF. Combining the CDR3 with reference TRBV9 and TRBJ2-3 gives the whole variable domain DSGVTQTPKHLITATGQRVTLRCSPRSGDLSVYWYQQSLDQGLQFLIQYYNGEERAKGNILERFSAQQFPDLHSELNLSSLELGDSALYFCASTNPITGTDTQYFGPGTRLTVL.

This chain joins TRBV2 and TRBJ1-1; no clear D gene. CDR1 is SNHLY, CDR2 FYNNEI, per germline. With 2 bases removed from V and 1 base from J, the gap between germline ends came to 5 bases. This CDR3 is 13 amino acids long. The CDR3 loop is CASSERGNTEAFF. The CDR3 DNA sequence: TGTGCCAGCAGTGAACGAGGGAACACTGAAGCTTTCTTT.

By sample share, this clone is medium-sized. The rearrangement links TRBV7-6 to TRBJ1-2; D remains ambiguous. The CDR3 length is 14 residues. V dropped 1 base and J dropped 3 bases, with 9 bases sitting between them. CDR1 and CDR2 (germline): SGHVS, FNYEAQ. The CDR3 sequence is CASSLDGQDYGYTF. CDR3 DNA sequence: TGTGCCAGCAGCTTAGATGGTCAGGACTATGGCTACACCTTC.

The V call is TRBV5-6, the J call TRBJ1-4; D ambiguous. The CDR3 length is 13 residues. The V gene lost 1 base and the J gene lost 5 bases, with 6 bases spanning the gap. The germline CDR1 and CDR2 sequences are SGHDT and YYEEEE. The DNA for the CDR3 is TGTGCCAGCAGCTTGTCCGTGAATGAAAAACTGTTTTTT. Translation: CASSLSVNEKLFF.

The chain joins TRBV7-8 to TRBJ1-3, with no clear D. V was pared by 2 bases and J by 2 bases, with 10 bases between. The CDR3 has 15 amino acids. Germline CDR1 reads SGHVS; CDR2 reads FQNEAQ. The CDR3 loop reads CASSLHLSPGNTIYF. CDR3 coding DNA: TGTGCCAGCAGCTTACACCTGAGCCCTGGAAACACCATATATTTT. Based on the CDR3 plus reference TRBV7-8 and TRBJ1-3, the full variable domain is GAGVSQSPRYKVAKRGQDVALRCDPISGHVSLFWYQQALGQGPEFLTYFQNEAQLDKSGLPSDRFFAERPEGSVSTLKIQRTQQEDSAVYLCASSLHLSPGNTIYFGEGSWLTVV.